One sample yielded the 29 T cell receptor beta chains listed below, sequenced in a study of blood T cells in healthy people across ages. A sample-barcoded 5' primer and a J-beta primer mix were used in a second PCR of about 7 to 12 cycles. Via MiXCR, TCRdb re-called the 5' RACE reads, giving one row per CDR3 protein. This sample carries 630,000 or so distinct CDR3 sequences, approximately 30% of them seen once, and the ten largest clones take around 14%. Sequencing input: blood. The receptors were sampled from a woman at least 80 years old in good health.

Many counts were recorded for this clonotype. V gene TRBV20-1 combines with J gene TRBJ2-5; 10 bases are shared with TRBD2. The CDR3 runs to 16 residues. The J segment lost 1 base and the V segment lost 3 bases, leaving 8 bases of the junction unmatched. The germline V gene encodes CDR1 DFQATT and CDR2 SNEGSKA (reference sequence). The DNA for the CDR3 is TGCAGTGCTAGGAAGGGAGCGGGGGGGCCCCAAGAGACCCAGTACTTC. Protein: CSARKGAGGPQETQYF.

On this clonotype: The conserved closing phenylalanine or tryptophan is absent in this CDR3, likely reflecting a read error. This chain joins TRBV5-1 and TRBJ2-5, with 9 bases fitting TRBD2. This CDR3 region has 15 residues. The junction had 15 bases not matched to a gene; V was cut back by 4 bases and J by 11 bases. CDR1 and CDR2 from the germline V gene are SGHRS and YFSETQ. CDR3 nucleotides: TGCGCCAGCAGCCCCTTAGCGGGGGAACACAATGAGCAGTACAAA. This sequence encodes CASSPLAGEHNEQYK.

This clonotype has a handful of counts. The chain employs TRBV7-9 and TRBJ2-3; tentatively, D is TRBD2 (5 bases). CDR1 and CDR2 from the germline V gene are SEHNR and FQNEAQ (reference sequence). V lost 0 bases and J lost 8, with 9 bases in between. The CDR3 length is 13 residues. The CDR3 is CASSLAAAGTQYF. In DNA, the CDR3 is TGTGCCAGCAGCTTAGCTGCGGCGGGTACGCAGTATTTT. Full variable domain (missing parts from reference TRBV7-9 and TRBJ2-3): DTGVSQNPRHKITKRGQNVTFRCDPISEHNRLYWYRQTLGQGPEFLTYFQNEAQLEKSRLLSDRFSAERPKGSFSTLEIQRTEQGDSAMYLCASSLAAAGTQYFGPGTRLTVL.

This clonotype showed up just a few times. Being one base from a much bigger clone, this may be a read error. The V gene is TRBV7-2, the J gene TRBJ1-2, with D unclear. Trimming stripped 2 bases from V and 8 bases from J, with 9 bases between. Per the germline V gene, CDR1 is SGHTA and CDR2 is FQGNSA. The CDR3 contains 12 residues. The chain's CDR3 is CASSLPCFGYTF. The CDR3 bases are TGTGCCAGCAGCTTACCCTGCTTCGGCTACACCTTC.

This clonotype has a handful of counts. The gene calls are TRBV13 and TRBJ2-3; D not certain. V was trimmed by 2 bases and J by 9 bases, leaving 12 bases between them. The V gene's germline CDR1 is PRHDT and CDR2 FYEKMQ (reference sequence). This CDR3 has 13 amino acids. This CDR3 is CASSLYSRDTQYF. CDR3 coding DNA: TGTGCCAGCAGCTTATACTCTCGCGACACGCAGTATTTT.

As regards this clonotype: It may be a read error: a sequence one base away is much more abundant. J is TRBJ2-1 and V is TRBV12-3 or TRBV12-4, with 7 bases identical to TRBD1. There are 13 residues in the CDR3. The CDR3 is CASRGTDYSEQFF. The CDR3 DNA reads as TGTGCCAGCAGGGGGACAGACTACAGTGAGCAGTTCTTC.

The V gene is TRBV4-1, the J gene TRBJ2-5; TRBD1 agrees at 7 bases. Germline loops: CDR1 MGHRA, CDR2 YSYEKL. V lost 5 bases and J lost 0; bases outside the gene matches: 6. This CDR3 comprises 15 residues. The CDR3 here is CASSDRVSYQETQYF. In DNA form, the CDR3 reads TGCGCCAGCAGCGACAGGGTCTCGTACCAAGAGACCCAGTACTTC.

The chain recombines TRBV13 with TRBJ1-5; weak D call: TRBD1 (5 bases). Trimming removed 3 bases at V and 1 base at J, with 16 bases between. The CDR3 contains 17 residues. The germline V gene has CDR1 PRHDT and CDR2 FYEKMQ (reference sequence). The CDR3 nucleotides are TGTGCCAGCAGCTTCCGAGAAGCAGGGATCAGCAATCAGCCCCAGCATTTT. It specifies CASSFREAGISNQPQHF.

The J gene is TRBJ2-5, the V gene TRBV19, with TRBD1 identical over 9 bases. Losses at the gene ends were 2 bases for V and 2 bases for J; bases not matched to a gene: 6. Looked up from germline, CDR1 is LNHDA and CDR2 is SQIVND (reference sequence). CDR3 size: 16 residues. The CDR3 protein is CASSINTGTGQETQYF. DNA of the CDR3: TGTGCCAGTAGTATAAACACCGGGACAGGGCAAGAGACCCAGTACTTC. The full variable domain, in which reference TRBV19 and TRBJ2-5 provide the parts outside the CDR3, is DGGITQSPKYLFRKEGQNVTLSCEQNLNHDAMYWYRQDPGQGLRLIYYSQIVNDFQKGDIAEGYSVSREKKESFPLTVTSAQKNPTAFYLCASSINTGTGQETQYFGPGTRLLVL.

The chain joins TRBV9 to TRBJ2-7, with D uncertain. CDR3 length: 14 amino acids. CDR1 and CDR2 (germline): SGDLS, YYNGEE. V lost 0 bases and J lost 7, with 14 bases in between. The CDR3 sequence is CASSVAGHYNEQYF. CDR3 DNA: TGTGCCAGCAGCGTAGCAGGCCACTACAATGAGCAGTACTTC.

Worth noting for this clonotype: A clone one base away is much larger, so this may be a read error. The V call is TRBV3-1, the J call TRBJ2-1; D might be TRBD2 (5 bases). There are 15 residues in the CDR3. Germline CDR1 is LGHDT and CDR2 is YNNKEL (reference sequence). CDR3 sequence (DNA): TGTGCCAGCAGCCAAGAGATGGGAGTTTACAATGGGCAGTTCTTC. Residues: CASSQEMGVYNGQFF.

This clonotype was counted between two and nine times. The gene calls are TRBV6-2 or TRBV6-3 and TRBJ1-2, with a weak D call TRBD1 (5 bases). This CDR3 region has 19 residues. The germline V gene has CDR1 MNHEY and CDR2 SVGEGT. With 8 bases removed from V and 6 bases from J, the gap between germline ends came to 34 bases. The CDR3 is CASLRALIRGGSGEDGYTF. The DNA for the CDR3 is TGTGCCAGCCTCAGGGCTCTAATTAGGGGAGGCAGCGGAGAGGATGGCTACACCTTC.

A remark on this clonotype: One base away lies a much larger clone, so this may be a sequencing read error. V is TRBV9 and J is TRBJ2-7; 7 bases agree with TRBD2. Germline loops: CDR1 SGDLS, CDR2 YYNGEE. CDR3 length equals 12 residues. The CDR3 reads CASSGLRGERYF. CDR3 bases: TGTGCCAGCAGCGGTCTCCGGGGGGAGCGGTACTTC.

This rearrangement joins TRBV3-1 to TRBJ1-1, with D unclear. The CDR3 contains 13 residues. V was clipped by 1 base and J by 5 bases, with 8 bases between them. Germline-derived CDR1 and CDR2 are LGHDT and YNNKEL (reference sequence). CDR3 protein: CASSQGGRTEAFF. The CDR3 coding sequence is TGTGCCAGCAGCCAAGGGGGAAGGACTGAAGCTTTCTTT.

The chain joins TRBV28 to TRBJ1-5; TRBD1 aligns across 9 bases. Trimming at V came to 3 bases and at J to 2 bases, leaving 8 bases not matched to a gene. From germline, CDR1 is MDHEN and CDR2 SYDVKM. This CDR3 spans 17 amino acids. CDR3 in DNA: TGTGCCAGCAGTTTCAGGGGACAGGGAGGGCGCAATCAGCCCCAGCATTTT. Its protein is CASSFRGQGGRNQPQHF.

This clonotype has more than one count but fewer than ten. The chain couples TRBV20-1 to TRBJ1-1, with D unresolved. The germline CDR1 and CDR2 sequences are DFQATT and SNEGSKA (reference sequence). This CDR3 spans 13 amino acids. V was shortened by 0 bases and J by 4 bases, with 9 bases between the two germline ends. The CDR3 region has the DNA TGCAGTGCTAGAGAGGCGGAGTTCACTGAAGCTTTCTTT. Amino acids: CSAREAEFTEAFF.

A remark on this clonotype: With a much larger clone just one base away, this may be a read error. The V call is TRBV6-2 or TRBV6-3, the J call TRBJ2-5; 9 bases agree with TRBD2. J gave up 11 bases and V 6 bases, and 10 bases lay outside the gene matches. Germline V gene sequence: CDR1 MNHEY, CDR2 SVGEGT. This CDR3 is 13 amino acids long. CDR3 sequence: CASSRGLGLAQYF. CDR3 DNA sequence: TGTGCCAGCAGCCGAGGATTAGGACTAGCGCAGTACTTC.

On this clonotype: Possible read error: a much larger clone is one base away. The J gene is TRBJ1-1, the V gene TRBV5-1; D uncertain. Germline CDR1 and CDR2: SGHRS and YFSETQ. The CDR3 length is 15 residues. The CDR3: CASSWLGSMNTGAFF. The CDR3 coding sequence is TGCGCCAGCAGCTGGTTGGGCAGCATGAACACTGGAGCTTTCTTT.

This clonotype was observed a handful of times. The CDR3 reads CASSFGGRSPLHF. The CDR3 DNA sequence: TGTGCCAGCAGTTTCGGGGGGAGGTCACCCCTCCACTTT. The chain links TRBV12-3 or TRBV12-4 to TRBJ1-6, with D maybe TRBD1 (5 bases). The ends were cut back, 3 bases at V and 10 bases at J, with 10 bases in the middle. The length of the CDR3 is 13 residues.

This clonotype has a count of ten or more. The chain's CDR3 is CASSQARGRGAPQYF. The CDR3 DNA sequence: TGTGCCAGCAGCCAAGCGCGGGGGCGGGGGGCTCCTCAGTACTTC. The chain is built from TRBV14 and TRBJ2-5; 8 positions agree with TRBD2. Germline trimming cut 1 base from V and 11 bases from J; bases unmatched to any gene: 12. CDR1 SGHDN and CDR2 FVKESK come from the germline V gene. This CDR3 has 15 amino acids.

The J gene is TRBJ2-1, the V gene TRBV12-3 or TRBV12-4; D is perhaps TRBD1 (5 bases). Deletions cut 5 bases from V and 9 bases from J, with 11 bases between. This CDR3 is 12 amino acids long. The CDR3 DNA is TGTGCCAGCAGTCTACAGGTAACTGAGCAGTTCTTC. Encoded protein: CASSLQVTEQFF.

The chain employs TRBV5-6 and TRBJ2-2; no clear D. This CDR3 comprises 16 residues. V was shortened by 4 bases and J by 0 bases, with 13 bases between the two germline ends. CDR1 and CDR2 (germline): SGHDT, YYEEEE. DNA for the CDR3: TGTGCCAGCAGCCCAAGTACAAGGGCGAACACCGGGGAGCTGTTTTTT. This sequence encodes CASSPSTRANTGELFF.

This clonotype occurred many times. J is TRBJ2-7 and V is TRBV7-2; no firm D call. The CDR3 covers 16 residues. Between the trimmed V and J ends, which lost 1 base and 0 bases, there was a span of 13 bases. CDR1 and CDR2 (germline): SGHTA, FQGNSA. For the CDR3, the DNA is TGTGCCAGCAGCTTAGGAGGCCCACCTTACTCCTACGAGCAGTACTTC. It specifies CASSLGGPPYSYEQYF.

The sample holds many counts of this clonotype. This chain joins TRBV2 and TRBJ2-7, with 9 positions matching TRBD1. Germline loops: CDR1 SNHLY, CDR2 FYNNEI. V lost 8 bases to trimming and J lost 6 bases; unmatched junction nucleotides: 20. The CDR3 is made up of 17 amino acids. The CDR3 region is CASRPGTGFSSLLEQYF. In DNA form, the CDR3 reads TGTGCCAGCCGTCCCGGGACAGGGTTCTCGAGTCTCCTCGAGCAGTACTTC.

Regarding this clonotype: This may come from a read error, since a much larger clone is one base off. The chain carries TRBV7-2 and TRBJ2-4, with D uncertain. CDR1 and CDR2 (germline): SGHTA, FQGNSA. The CDR3 spans 15 residues. V dropped 6 bases and J dropped 3 bases, with 15 bases sitting between them. CDR3 nucleotides: TGTGCCAGCAGTAAATGCCGAGGTGGCAAAAACATTCAGTACTTC. Its translation: CASSKCRGGKNIQYF.

In its sample, this clonotype was seen many times. This CDR3 reads CSVEDTGGANYGYTF. CDR3 sequence (DNA): TGCAGCGTTGAAGATACAGGGGGAGCTAACTATGGCTACACCTTC. This sequence joins TRBV29-1 and TRBJ1-2; 8 bases fit TRBD1. The CDR3 has 15 amino acids. The germline V gene has CDR1 SQVTM and CDR2 ANQGSEA. J was trimmed by 0 bases and V by 0 bases; bases with no gene match: 3.

This chain connects TRBV20-1 to TRBJ1-2, with 7 nucleotides matching TRBD1. Germline loops: CDR1 DFQATT, CDR2 SNEGSKA (reference sequence). The CDR3 loop spans 15 amino acids. J gave up 0 bases and V 0 bases, and 4 bases lay outside the gene matches. As DNA, the CDR3 is TGCAGTGCTAGAGATAAAGACAGGGCTAACTATGGCTACACCTTC. This translates into CSARDKDRANYGYTF.

The rearrangement joins TRBV9 to TRBJ1-2; TRBD1 agrees at 12 bases. Germline CDR1 is SGDLS and CDR2 is YYNGEE. Losses at the gene ends were 3 bases for V and 7 bases for J; bases not matched to a gene: 10. This CDR3 comprises 16 residues. CDR3 region: CASSGAGTGGVRGYTF. DNA of the CDR3: TGTGCCAGCAGCGGGGCAGGGACAGGGGGCGTCCGTGGCTACACCTTC.

This rearrangement joins TRBV5-4 to TRBJ2-7; the D gene is possibly TRBD1 (5 bases). V lost 4 bases to trimming and J lost 1 base, with 12 bases between them. The CDR3 extends over 14 amino acids. Looked up from germline, CDR1 is SGHNT and CDR2 is YYREEE (reference sequence). This CDR3 is CASSARQLSYEQYF. The CDR3 nucleotides are TGTGCCAGCAGCGCCAGACAGCTTTCCTACGAGCAGTACTTC.